This T cell receptor beta chain was sequenced in a study of blood T cell repertoires in COVID-19. Original data processing: Researchers report that nucleated cell counts were estimated from reference gene primer amplification. TCRdb's table, derived via immunoSEQ multiplex PCR, lists solely in-frame clones and lacks some. That table supplies the V and J calls and clone size; D and trimming were determined from the DNA. The table shows about 260,000 clones, with approximately 89% occurring only once. Germline V CDR1 and CDR2: LGHNA, YNFKEQ. This CDR3 has 19 amino acids. V dropped 0 bases and J dropped 5; count of bases not matched to a gene: 12.

V and J are TRBV4-2 and TRBJ2-1, with 11 bases aligning to TRBD2. The receptor was derived from a man in his forties or fifties who had recovered from COVID-19. Sequencing was done on a sample of peripheral blood. The CDR3 sequence: CASSQEWLAGGSEDNEQFF. Here the CDR3 DNA reads TGTGCCAGCAGCCAAGAATGGCTAGCGGGGGGCTCCGAGGACAATGAGCAGTTCTTC.